A single count supports the clone carrying this TCR beta chain. Additional DNA sequences in this sample encode the identical CDR3. CD45RO-negative, CCR7-positively selected cells formed the naive CD8 fraction, excluding terminally differentiated effector memory CD45RA+ cells. Trimming took 3 bases from V and 4 from J, leaving 10 bases between them. CDR1 and CDR2 (germline): LNHDA, SQIVND (reference sequence). CDR3 length: 13 residues. The data stem from a study of shared clonotypes between healthy human individuals. Study overall: There were three CD4 naive, three CD4 memory, two CD8 naive and one CD8 memory plates per donor.

Original handling: Filtering was not the same, since immunoSEQ gave junction-only sequences without quality scores. Here immunoSEQ multiplex PCR was the method, and the copy in TCRdb shows in-frame clones only, minus some. Clonal size and the V and J genes are those of that table, whereas D and trimming came from the DNA. The sample has 1.5 million to 2.5 million clones; about 95% are singletons. The sample consisted of naive CD8+ T cells sorted from blood. This TCR came from a man younger than 35 in good health. The chain has TRBV19 and TRBJ2-7; D remains ambiguous. The CDR3: CASSIGHTYEQYF. For the CDR3, the DNA is TGTGCCAGTAGTATCGGGCATACTTACGAGCAGTACTTC.